This T cell receptor beta chain came from a study of blood T cell repertoires in COVID-19. Original handling: For nucleated cells, counts were estimated from reference gene primer amplification. Using immunoSEQ multiplex PCR, the repertoire was profiled, and TCRdb retains in-frame clones only, with some absent. The V and J calls and clone size come from that table; D and trimming were worked out from the DNA. The sample records about 180,000 clones, 70% to 85% being singletons. CDR3 size: 15 residues. V lost 0 bases and J 1 base, leaving 10 bases between the germline ends. Germline CDR1 reads SGHRS; CDR2 reads YFSETQ.

The rearrangement joins TRBV5-1 to TRBJ1-1; D call uncertain. What was sequenced was peripheral blood. The sequence was obtained from a woman of 80 years or more with acute or convalescent COVID-19. The CDR3 is CASSLEGVGNTEAFF. CDR3 DNA sequence: TGCGCCAGCAGCTTGGAGGGAGTCGGGAACACTGAAGCTTTCTTT.